This T cell receptor beta chain was recovered during a study of CD8 T cells in ankylosing spondylitis. The study's findings and limits: Ankylosing spondylitis blood seemed to carry a telltale TCR beta motif made of under ten highly homologous variants.

TCRdb reprocessed the 5' RACE reads via MiXCR and lists one record per CDR3 protein. This table has 450,000 or so distinct CDR3 sequences, 25% to 30% appearing once. The CDR3 runs 13 residues. V was cut by 7 bases and J by 7 bases, with 16 bases left in between. Germline CDR1 is SGHTA and CDR2 is FQGNSA. Regarding this clonotype: Its antigen is unknown.

The material sequenced was blood, either unsorted or a sorted T cell fraction (not recorded which). This chain links TRBV7-2 with TRBJ1-1; D unclear. The clonotype comes from a male donor with ankylosing spondylitis. The CDR3 sequence: CASTPIRAGEAFF. CDR3 nucleotides: TGTGCCAGCACCCCCATAAGGGCCGGTGAAGCTTTCTTT. The full variable domain, with the rest looked up from reference TRBV7-2 and TRBJ1-1, is GAGVSQSPSNKVTEKGKDVELRCDPISGHTALYWYRQSLGQGLEFLIYFQGNSAPDKSGLPSDRFSAERTGGSVSTLTIQRTQQEDSAVYLCASTPIRAGEAFFGQGTRLTVV.